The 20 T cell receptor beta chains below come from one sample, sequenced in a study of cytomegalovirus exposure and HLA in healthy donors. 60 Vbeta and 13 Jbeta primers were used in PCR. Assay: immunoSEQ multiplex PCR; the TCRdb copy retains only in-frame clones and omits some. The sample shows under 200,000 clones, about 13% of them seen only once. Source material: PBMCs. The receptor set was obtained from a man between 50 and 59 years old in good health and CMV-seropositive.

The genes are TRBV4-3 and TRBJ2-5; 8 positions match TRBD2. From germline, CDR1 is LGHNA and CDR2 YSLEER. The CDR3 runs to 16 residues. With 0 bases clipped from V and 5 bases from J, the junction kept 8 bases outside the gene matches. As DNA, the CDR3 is TGCGCCAGCAGCCAAGAGGGAAGGGCTAGCGGGGAGACCCAGTACTTC. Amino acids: CASSQEGRASGETQYF.

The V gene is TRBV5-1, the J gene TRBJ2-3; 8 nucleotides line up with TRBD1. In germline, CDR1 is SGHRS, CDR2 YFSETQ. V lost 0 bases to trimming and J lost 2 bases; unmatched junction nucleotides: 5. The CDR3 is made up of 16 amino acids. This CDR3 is CASSLGGQGHTDTQYF. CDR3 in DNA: TGCGCCAGCAGCTTGGGAGGACAGGGTCACACAGATACGCAGTATTTT.

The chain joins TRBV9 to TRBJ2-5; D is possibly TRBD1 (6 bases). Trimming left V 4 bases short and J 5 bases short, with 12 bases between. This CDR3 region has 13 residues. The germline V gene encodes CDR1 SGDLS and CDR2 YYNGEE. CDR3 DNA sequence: TGTGCCAGCAGCTCAGGGGTACGCGAGACCCAGTACTTC. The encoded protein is CASSSGVRETQYF.

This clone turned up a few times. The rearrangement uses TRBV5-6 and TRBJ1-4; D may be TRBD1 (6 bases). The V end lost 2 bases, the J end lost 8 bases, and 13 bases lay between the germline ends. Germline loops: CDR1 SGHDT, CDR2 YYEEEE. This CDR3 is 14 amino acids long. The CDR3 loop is CASSFIQGNEKLFF. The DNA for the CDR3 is TGTGCCAGCAGCTTCATACAGGGCAACGAAAAACTGTTTTTT.

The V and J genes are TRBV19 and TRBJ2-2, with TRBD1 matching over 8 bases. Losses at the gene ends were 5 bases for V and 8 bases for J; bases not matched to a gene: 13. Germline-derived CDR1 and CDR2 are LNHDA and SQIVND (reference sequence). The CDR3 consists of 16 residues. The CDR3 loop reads CASSGPFRGRIGELFF. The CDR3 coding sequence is TGTGCCAGTAGTGGACCTTTCAGGGGGCGAATAGGGGAGCTGTTTTTT. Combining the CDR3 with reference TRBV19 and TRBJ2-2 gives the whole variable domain DGGITQSPKYLFRKEGQNVTLSCEQNLNHDAMYWYRQDPGQGLRLIYYSQIVNDFQKGDIAEGYSVSREKKESFPLTVTSAQKNPTAFYLCASSGPFRGRIGELFFGEGSRLTVL.

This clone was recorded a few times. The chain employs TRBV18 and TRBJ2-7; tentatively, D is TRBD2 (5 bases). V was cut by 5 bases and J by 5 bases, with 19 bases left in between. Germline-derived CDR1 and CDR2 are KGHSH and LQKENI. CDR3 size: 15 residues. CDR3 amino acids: CASSNFFQVGNEQYF. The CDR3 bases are TGTGCCAGCTCAAATTTTTTTCAGGTCGGGAACGAGCAGTACTTC.

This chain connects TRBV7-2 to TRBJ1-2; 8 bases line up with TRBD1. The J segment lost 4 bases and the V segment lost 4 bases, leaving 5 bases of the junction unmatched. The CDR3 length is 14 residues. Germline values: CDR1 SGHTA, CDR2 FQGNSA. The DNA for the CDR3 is TGTGCCAGCAGCTCAAGACAGGGGAGCTATGGCTACACCTTC. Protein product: CASSSRQGSYGYTF.

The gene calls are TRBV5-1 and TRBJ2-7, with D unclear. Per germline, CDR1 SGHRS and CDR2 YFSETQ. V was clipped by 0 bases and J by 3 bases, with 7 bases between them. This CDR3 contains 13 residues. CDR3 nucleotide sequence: TGCGCCAGCAGCTTGGGCACTCACTACGAGCAGTACTTC. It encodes CASSLGTHYEQYF. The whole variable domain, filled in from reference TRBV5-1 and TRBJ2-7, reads KAGVTQTPRYLIKTRGQQVTLSCSPISGHRSVSWYQQTPGQGLQFLFEYFSETQRNKGNFPGRFSGRQFSNSRSEMNVSTLELGDSALYLCASSLGTHYEQYFGPGTRLTVT.

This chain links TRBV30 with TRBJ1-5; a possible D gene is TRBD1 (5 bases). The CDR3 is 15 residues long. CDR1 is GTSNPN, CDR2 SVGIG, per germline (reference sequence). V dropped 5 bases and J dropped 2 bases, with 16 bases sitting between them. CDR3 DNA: TGTGCCTGGTCGGGGGGGGAGTGGTGCAATCAGCCCCAGCATTTT. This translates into CAWSGGEWCNQPQHF.

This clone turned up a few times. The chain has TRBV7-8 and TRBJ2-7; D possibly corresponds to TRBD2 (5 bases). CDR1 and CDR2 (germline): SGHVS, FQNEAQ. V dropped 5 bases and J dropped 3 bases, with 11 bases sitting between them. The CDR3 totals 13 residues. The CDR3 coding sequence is TGTGCCAGCAGCCTTGGACTTTACTACGAGCAGTACTTC. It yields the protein CASSLGLYYEQYF.

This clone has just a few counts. The CDR3 nucleotides are TGTGCCTGGAGTGGTCCAGGGGCCGGGGCCAACGTCCTGACTTTC. Translation: CAWSGPGAGANVLTF. The genes are TRBV30 and TRBJ2-6; D might be TRBD1 (6 bases). The germline V and J ends were trimmed by 1 base and 4 bases, with 11 bases remaining between them. The CDR3 runs 15 residues. Germline values: CDR1 GTSNPN, CDR2 SVGIG (reference sequence).

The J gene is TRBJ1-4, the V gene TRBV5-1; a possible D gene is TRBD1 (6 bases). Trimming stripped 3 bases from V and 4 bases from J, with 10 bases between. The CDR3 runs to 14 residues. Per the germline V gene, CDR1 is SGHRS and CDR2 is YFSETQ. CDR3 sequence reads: CASSWTADNEKLFF. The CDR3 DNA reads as TGCGCCAGCAGCTGGACAGCCGATAATGAAAAACTGTTTTTT.

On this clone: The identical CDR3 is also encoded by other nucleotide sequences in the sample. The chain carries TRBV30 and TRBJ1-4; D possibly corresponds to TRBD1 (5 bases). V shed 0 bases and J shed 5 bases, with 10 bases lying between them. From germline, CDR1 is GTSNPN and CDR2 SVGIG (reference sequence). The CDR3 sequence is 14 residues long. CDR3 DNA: TGTGCCTGGAGTGTACGGCAGGGAAATGAAAAACTGTTTTTT. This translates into CAWSVRQGNEKLFF.

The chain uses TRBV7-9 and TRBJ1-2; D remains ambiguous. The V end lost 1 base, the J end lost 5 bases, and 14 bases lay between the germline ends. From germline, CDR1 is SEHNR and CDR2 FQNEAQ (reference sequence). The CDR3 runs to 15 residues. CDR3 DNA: TGTGCCAGCAGCTTAGGGGGTCGAGGGCTGTATGGCTACACCTTC. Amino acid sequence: CASSLGGRGLYGYTF.

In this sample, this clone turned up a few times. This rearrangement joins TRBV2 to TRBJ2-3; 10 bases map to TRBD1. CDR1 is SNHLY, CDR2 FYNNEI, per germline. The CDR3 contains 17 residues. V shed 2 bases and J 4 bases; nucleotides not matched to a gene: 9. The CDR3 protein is CASSEYGPGTGADTQYF. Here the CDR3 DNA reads TGTGCCAGCAGTGAATACGGCCCCGGGACAGGGGCAGATACGCAGTATTTT. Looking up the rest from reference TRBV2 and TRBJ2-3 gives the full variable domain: EPEVTQTPSHQVTQMGQEVILRCVPISNHLYFYWYRQILGQKVEFLVSFYNNEISEKSEIFDDQFSVERPDGSNFTLKIRSTKLEDSAMYFCASSEYGPGTGADTQYFGPGTRLTVL.

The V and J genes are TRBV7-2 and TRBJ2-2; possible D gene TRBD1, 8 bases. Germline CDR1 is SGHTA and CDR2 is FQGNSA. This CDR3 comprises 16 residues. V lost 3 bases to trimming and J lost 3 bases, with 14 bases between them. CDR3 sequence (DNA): TGTGCCAGCAGCTTTTACAGGGGGGGAGACACCGGGGAGCTGTTTTTT. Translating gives CASSFYRGGDTGELFF.

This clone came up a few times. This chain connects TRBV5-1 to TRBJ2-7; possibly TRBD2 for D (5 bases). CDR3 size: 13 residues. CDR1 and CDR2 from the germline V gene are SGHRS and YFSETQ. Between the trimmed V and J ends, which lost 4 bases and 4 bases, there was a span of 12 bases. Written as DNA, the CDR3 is TGCGCCAGCAGCCTTACTGGAGGATACGAGCAGTACGTC. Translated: CASSLTGGYEQYV.

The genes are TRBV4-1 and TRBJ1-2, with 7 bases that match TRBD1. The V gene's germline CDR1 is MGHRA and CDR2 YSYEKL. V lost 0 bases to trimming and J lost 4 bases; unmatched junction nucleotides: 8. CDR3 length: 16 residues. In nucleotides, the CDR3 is TGCGCCAGCAGCCAAGAAGGGGGACAGCTTAGCTATGGCTACACCTTC. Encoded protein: CASSQEGGQLSYGYTF.

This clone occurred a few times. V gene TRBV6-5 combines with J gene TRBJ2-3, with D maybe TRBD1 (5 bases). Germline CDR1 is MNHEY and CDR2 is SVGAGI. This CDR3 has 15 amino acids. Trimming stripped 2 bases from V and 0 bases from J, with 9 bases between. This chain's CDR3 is CASSYGHASTDTQYF. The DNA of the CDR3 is TGTGCCAGCAGTTACGGACATGCTAGCACAGATACGCAGTATTTT.

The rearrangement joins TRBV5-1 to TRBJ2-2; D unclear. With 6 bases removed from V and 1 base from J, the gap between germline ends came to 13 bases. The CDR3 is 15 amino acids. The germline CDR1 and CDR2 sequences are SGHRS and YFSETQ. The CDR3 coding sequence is TGCGCCAGCACCCCCGCGTCAGGGAACACCGGGGAGCTGTTTTTT. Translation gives CASTPASGNTGELFF.